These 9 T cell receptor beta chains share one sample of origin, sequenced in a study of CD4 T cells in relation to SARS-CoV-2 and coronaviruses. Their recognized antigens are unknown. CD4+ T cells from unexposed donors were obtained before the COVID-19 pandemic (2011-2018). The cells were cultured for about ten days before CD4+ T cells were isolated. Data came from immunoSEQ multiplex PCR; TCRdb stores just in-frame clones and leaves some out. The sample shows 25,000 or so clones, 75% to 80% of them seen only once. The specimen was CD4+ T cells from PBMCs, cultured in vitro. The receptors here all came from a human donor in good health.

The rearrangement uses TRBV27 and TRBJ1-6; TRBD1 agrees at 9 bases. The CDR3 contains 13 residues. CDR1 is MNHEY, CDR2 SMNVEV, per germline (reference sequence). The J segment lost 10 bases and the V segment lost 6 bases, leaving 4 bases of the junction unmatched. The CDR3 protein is CASRGQGSSPLHF. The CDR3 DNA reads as TGTGCCAGCAGGGGACAGGGTTCGTCACCCCTCCACTTT.

The CDR3 DNA is TGTGCCTGCCAGGGAGGGTCCTATAATTCACCCCTCCACTTT. Its translation: CACQGGSYNSPLHF. The chain combines TRBV30 with TRBJ1-6; tentative D call: TRBD1 (5 bases). The V gene lost 6 bases and the J gene lost 1 base, with 10 bases spanning the gap. Germline V gives CDR1 GTSNPN, CDR2 SVGIG (reference sequence). The CDR3 has 14 amino acids.

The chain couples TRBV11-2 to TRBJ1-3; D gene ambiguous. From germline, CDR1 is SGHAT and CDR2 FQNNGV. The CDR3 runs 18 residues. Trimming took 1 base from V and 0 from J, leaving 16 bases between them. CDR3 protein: CASSLGELRTYSGNTIYF. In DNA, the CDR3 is TGTGCCAGCAGCTTAGGGGAGCTCCGGACTTACTCTGGAAACACCATATATTTT.

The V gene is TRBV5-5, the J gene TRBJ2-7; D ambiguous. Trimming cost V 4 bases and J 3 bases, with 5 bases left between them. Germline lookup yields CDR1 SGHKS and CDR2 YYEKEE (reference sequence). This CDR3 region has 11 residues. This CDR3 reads CASSADYEQYF. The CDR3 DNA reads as TGTGCCAGCAGCGCGGACTACGAGCAGTACTTC.

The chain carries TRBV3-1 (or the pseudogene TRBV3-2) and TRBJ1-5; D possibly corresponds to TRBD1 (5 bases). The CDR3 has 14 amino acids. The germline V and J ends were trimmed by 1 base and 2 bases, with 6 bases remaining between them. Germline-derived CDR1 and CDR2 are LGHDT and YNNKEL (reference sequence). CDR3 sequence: CASSQGGGNQPQHF. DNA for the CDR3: TGTGCCAGCAGCCAAGGGGGGGGCAATCAGCCCCAGCATTTT.

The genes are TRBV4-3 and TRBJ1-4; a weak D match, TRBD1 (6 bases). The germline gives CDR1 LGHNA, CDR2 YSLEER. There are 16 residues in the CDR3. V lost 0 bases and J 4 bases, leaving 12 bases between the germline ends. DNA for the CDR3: TGCGCCAGCAGCCAAGATTTGGGGGGCGGTAATGAAAAACTGTTTTTT. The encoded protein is CASSQDLGGGNEKLFF.

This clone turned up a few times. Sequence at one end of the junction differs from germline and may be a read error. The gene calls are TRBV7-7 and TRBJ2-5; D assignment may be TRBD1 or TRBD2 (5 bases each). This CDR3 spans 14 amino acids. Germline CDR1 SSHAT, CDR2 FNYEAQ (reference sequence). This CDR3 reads CASSRRDRGETQYF. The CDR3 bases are TGTGCTAGCAGCCGACGGGACCGCGGGGAGACCCAGTACTTC. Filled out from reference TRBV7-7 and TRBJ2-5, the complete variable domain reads GAGVSQSPRYKVTKRGQDVTLRCDPISSHATLYWYQQALGQGPEFLTYFNYEAQPDKSGLPSDRFSAERPEGSISTLTIQRTEQRDSAMYRCASSRRDRGETQYFGPGTRLLVL.

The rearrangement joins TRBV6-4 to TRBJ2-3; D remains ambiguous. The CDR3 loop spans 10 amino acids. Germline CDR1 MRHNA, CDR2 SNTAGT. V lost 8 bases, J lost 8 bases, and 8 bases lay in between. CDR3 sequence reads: CASGVGTQYF. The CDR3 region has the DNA TGTGCCAGCGGGGTGGGTACGCAGTATTTT.

CDR3 region: CASSLGPGAPVTDTQYF. CDR3 coding DNA: TGCGCCAGCAGCTTGGGACCGGGGGCCCCAGTCACAGATACGCAGTATTTT. The V call is TRBV5-1, the J call TRBJ2-3, with D perhaps given as TRBD1 or TRBD2 (6 bases each). The V end lost 0 bases, the J end lost 2 bases, and 16 bases lay between the germline ends. Germline CDR1 and CDR2: SGHRS and YFSETQ. The CDR3 contains 17 residues.